The sequence of this T cell receptor (beta chain) was determined in a study of T cells in Graves' hyperthyroidism and ophthalmopathy. Background on the study: Blood from the periphery was taken at initial diagnosis, before any treatment.

This clonotype was counted many times. Germline V gene sequence: CDR1 MDHEN, CDR2 SYDVKM. This CDR3 is 15 amino acids long. V was trimmed by 4 bases and J by 1 base, leaving 10 bases between them. What was amplified from RNA transcripts were TCR beta CDR3 regions. The TCR CDR3 first-round RT-PCR relied on the HTBI primer set. MiXCR, run by TCRdb on the multiplex PCR reads, gives a single entry per CDR3 protein. The table shows roughly 350,000 distinct CDR3 sequences, with about 13% occurring only once. The receptor was derived from a woman aged 40 to 55 with Graves' ophthalmopathy. The chain has TRBV28 and TRBJ2-2; D is perhaps TRBD1 or TRBD2 (5 bases each). The specimen sequenced was blood. The CDR3 DNA reads as TGTGCCAGCAGTTCCGGGACGGTGAACACCGGGGAGCTGTTTTTT. Amino acids: CASSSGTVNTGELFF.